This note documents a single T cell receptor beta chain sequence. Its antigen remains unidentified. Per-base qualities were not stored, and no clone one base away is much larger. The sample originates from a study of cytotoxic CD8 clonotypes in ibrutinib-treated CLL (dated by TCRdb to the early 2020s). For context, the study as a whole: The cohort had 11 relapsed/refractory and under 16 treatment-naive patients; 17 to 18 were IGHV unmutated. Longitudinal samples were available for about 30% of the roughly 90 trial participants. Partial responses were observed in roughly 25 patients and complete responses in 2; after a median follow-up of around 64 months, remission was maintained in 14 patients and progression was observed in approximately twelve. Cryopreserved peripheral blood mononuclear cells were obtained prior to treatment, at the time of response, and at either disease progression or sustained remission. Every sample from remission and from progressive disease was obtained while the patients were still on ibrutinib. Response samples were taken after a median of roughly 12 months on treatment, ranging from roughly 6 to 36 months. On average, each sample yielded around 230,000 productive templates and around 98,000 productive rearrangements. General conclusions and limits of the study: At ibrutinib response clonality went up, during sustained remission it held steady, and at progression it dropped back toward baseline. At baseline, clonality was higher than in age-matched healthy donors and showed a strong correlation with circulating CD8+ T-cell counts. Public clonotypes were found to be uncommon and were observed to contract or remain stable during treatment; the increase in clonality was shown to reflect expansion of private clonotypes at ibrutinib response. Sustained-remission and progressing patients did not have matched sampling times, and lymph node repertoires were not examined.

According to the germline V gene, CDR1 reads SGHRS and CDR2 reads YFSETQ. Trimming at the junction amounts to 3 bases on V and 5 bases on J, and the germline ends lie 18 bases apart. From its cysteine to its phenylalanine, the CDR3 spans 16 amino acids. Only the CDR3 DNA is retained, 48 bases long and in frame from the first base. The sample's time point label is to be understood as: approximately 25 months on ibrutinib. For TCR beta library preparation, approximately 2.2 micrograms of genomic DNA were isolated from cryopreserved PBMCs. High-throughput TCR beta sequencing was performed on longitudinal blood samples from CLL patients receiving ibrutinib monotherapy. The patients were enrolled in a single-center, open-label phase 2 trial of ibrutinib monotherapy. The goal of deep resolution MiSeq sequencing was a depth between 1 in 1 million and 1 in 200,000 T cells, and coverage averaged 10x per clonotype. The immunoSEQ hsTCRB Kit was used to generate TCR beta libraries. The authors processed their data as follows. The data were analyzed with ImmunoSEQ Analyzer and ImmunoSEQ Data Assistant, and V, D and J gene assignments followed IMGT definitions. Clonality, which ranges from 0 to 1, was calculated as one minus the normalized Shannon entropy of productive rearrangement frequencies. Public clonotype analysis was restricted to overrepresented clonotypes comprising at least 0.05% of each patient's repertoire. Approximately 13 age-matched healthy donor repertoires from immuneACCESS served as clonality controls. TCRdb holds this immuneACCESS table with in-frame rearrangements only. Some clones are missing; in checked studies, unresolved V genes explain under half, and the rest has no known cause. V, J and clone size were drawn from that table, and D and trimming were deduced from the DNA. Present in this sample are some 120,000 clones, about 50% of which were seen just once. The biggest ten clones account for 37% of the sample.

The chain couples TRBV5-1 to TRBJ2-1; the D region may be TRBD1 or TRBD2, each matching 7 bases equally. This receptor was obtained from a human donor with chronic lymphocytic leukemia. Specimen: PBMCs, collected after 24 months of ibrutinib treatment. The nucleotide sequence is given as TGCGCCAGCAGCTCTCTAGGGAGGGGGCCTAACAATGAGCAGTTCTTC. It translates to CASSSLGRGPNNEQFF.